This T cell receptor beta chain stems from a study of blood T cell repertoires in COVID-19. Study context: Acute-phase and convalescent COVID-19 samples originated in the United States, Italy and Spain. Sources were T cells, B-cell-depleted T cells, or PBMCs; the material itself was cDNA or gDNA.

The CDR3 runs to 16 residues. Germline V gene lookup returns CDR1 MGHRA and CDR2 YSYEKL. The V end lost 4 bases, the J end lost 5 bases, and 19 bases lay between the germline ends. Original analysis: Nucleated cell counts were estimated from reference gene primer amplification. Libraries were prepared by immunoSEQ multiplex PCR; TCRdb keeps only in-frame clonotypes and omits some of them. V and J calls and clone size are those listed in that table; D and trimming were worked out from the DNA. The table records approximately 270,000 clones, 89% of them present only once. This chain uses TRBV4-1 with TRBJ2-3; D perhaps matches TRBD2 (6 bases). Sequencing was done on a sample of peripheral blood. The sequence came from a man aged 50 to 60 with acute or convalescent COVID-19. The CDR3 loop reads CASSPPPGGVGDTQYF. As DNA, the CDR3 is TGCGCCAGCAGCCCCCCGCCGGGCGGGGTGGGAGATACGCAGTATTTT.